These 17 T cell receptor beta chains share one sample of origin, sequenced in a study of patients and donors after allogeneic stem cell transplantation. TCRdb re-called the RT-PCR reads with MiXCR, one entry per CDR3 protein. The repertoire holds about 960,000 distinct CDR3 sequences, with roughly 18% as singletons. The specimen was blood, either unsorted or a sorted T cell fraction (not recorded which). These receptor sequences come from a human donor who was either an allogeneic HSCT recipient or a stem cell or donor lymphocyte infusion donor (not recorded which). It is not recorded whose cells these are; they may come from a transplant donor.

Many counts were recorded for this clonotype. This chain joins TRBV12-3 or TRBV12-4 and TRBJ2-3; possible D gene TRBD2, 5 bases. This CDR3 contains 16 residues. Trimming stripped 4 bases from V and 0 bases from J, with 14 bases between. CDR3 bases: TGTGCCAGCAGTTCCCATAGGACTGTCAGCACAGATACGCAGTATTTT. This codes for CASSSHRTVSTDTQYF.

This clonotype was detected only a few times. This rearrangement joins TRBV11-2 to TRBJ2-2; TRBD2 agrees at 10 bases. CDR1 is SGHAT and CDR2 is FQNNGV in the germline V gene. The CDR3 sequence is 17 residues long. V lost 3 bases and J lost 1; bases outside the gene matches: 5. The CDR3 region has the DNA TGTGCCAGCAGCTTTCCTAGCGGGAGATGGAACACCGGGGAGCTGTTTTTT. Translating gives CASSFPSGRWNTGELFF. Together with reference TRBV11-2 and TRBJ2-2, the CDR3 gives the full variable domain: EAGVAQSPRYKIIEKRQSVAFWCNPISGHATLYWYQQILGQGPKLLIQFQNNGVVDDSQLPKDRFSAERLKGVDSTLKIQPAKLEDSAVYLCASSFPSGRWNTGELFFGEGSRLTVL.

The CDR3 region is CASSPRLTGGTYNEQFF. In DNA, the CDR3 is TGTGCCAGCAGCCCTAGACTCACAGGGGGAACCTACAATGAGCAGTTCTTC. This chain joins TRBV7-6 and TRBJ2-1; 8 nucleotides agree with TRBD1. Unmatched junction bases numbered 11, after V lost 5 bases and J lost 2 bases. Germline assignment: CDR1 SGHVS and CDR2 FNYEAQ. The CDR3 is 17 amino acids.

The CDR3 spells CASSPQEGLSYGYTF. As DNA, the CDR3 is TGTGCCAGCAGCCCCCAGGAGGGTCTTTCCTATGGCTACACCTTC. The V call is TRBV7-8, the J call TRBJ1-2; D unresolved. Germline-derived CDR1 and CDR2 are SGHVS and FQNEAQ. Trimming cost V 5 bases and J 4 bases, with 17 bases left between them. There are 15 residues in the CDR3.

This clonotype appeared a few times. The rearrangement links TRBV12-3 or TRBV12-4 to TRBJ1-1, with a possible D match to TRBD1 (5 bases). CDR3 size: 12 residues. V was cut by 5 bases and J by 8 bases, with 12 bases left in between. Here the CDR3 DNA reads TGTGCCAGCAGTGTTGGGACGGGGGAAGCTTTCTTT. Amino acids: CASSVGTGEAFF.

The table lists this clonotype with a count of one. The DNA for the CDR3 is TGTGCTAGTGGTTTGGGGATCCGTAAAGAGACCCAGTACTTC. Protein product: CASGLGIRKETQYF. V gene TRBV12-5 combines with J gene TRBJ2-5; no firm D call. Trimming left V 1 base short and J 3 bases short, with 9 bases between. In germline, CDR1 is LGHNT, CDR2 FRNRAP. This CDR3 has 14 residues.

This clonotype has only a few counts. The chain uses TRBV4-3 and TRBJ1-1, with D maybe TRBD1 (5 bases). V lost 0 bases and J 3 bases, leaving 11 bases between the germline ends. Germline assignment: CDR1 LGHNA and CDR2 YSLEER. This CDR3 has 15 residues. CDR3 region: CASSQEWRGHTEAFF. CDR3 nucleotides: TGCGCCAGCAGCCAAGAATGGCGGGGCCACACTGAAGCTTTCTTT.

The chain links TRBV6-2 or TRBV6-3 to TRBJ2-2, with a possible D match to TRBD1 (6 bases). Trimming took 5 bases from V and 6 from J, leaving 10 bases between them. The CDR3 totals 13 residues. Looked up from germline, CDR1 is MNHEY and CDR2 is SVGEGT. The CDR3 spells CASSRQVAGELFF. CDR3 DNA: TGTGCCAGCAGTCGACAGGTTGCCGGGGAGCTGTTTTTT.

This clonotype was picked up one time. J is TRBJ1-1 and V is TRBV5-1, with 7 bases that match TRBD1. The CDR3 is 16 residues long. V lost 2 bases and J lost 0; bases outside the gene matches: 7. Germline V gene data show CDR1 as SGHRS and CDR2 as YFSETQ. This CDR3 reads CASSFQGGSMNTEAFF. The CDR3 nucleotides read TGCGCCAGCAGCTTTCAGGGGGGTTCCATGAACACTGAAGCTTTCTTT.

This clonotype appeared a few times. This sequence joins TRBV12-3 or TRBV12-4 and TRBJ1-2; unclear D gene. CDR3 length: 12 residues. The V and J ends lost 3 bases and 8 bases respectively, with 10 bases between them. The CDR3 spells CASSFPGWGYTF. Written as DNA, the CDR3 is TGTGCCAGCAGTTTTCCCGGGTGGGGCTACACCTTC.

This clonotype was recorded at least ten times. The chain couples TRBV29-1 to TRBJ2-3, with TRBD2 matching 7 bases. From germline, CDR1 is SQVTM and CDR2 ANQGSEA. Trimming removed 3 bases from V and 0 bases from J; junction bases left unmatched: 9. The CDR3 loop spans 16 amino acids. CDR3 in amino acids: CSVERERPKSTDTQYF. DNA for the CDR3: TGCAGCGTTGAGCGGGAGAGACCAAAAAGCACAGATACGCAGTATTTT.

This clonotype came up a few times. This chain links TRBV29-1 with TRBJ1-1; D is unclear. The CDR3 contains 14 residues. Trimming pared 5 bases from V and 2 bases from J, leaving 15 bases between. Germline lookup yields CDR1 SQVTM and CDR2 ANQGSEA. CDR3 in amino acids: CSVFALEGNTEAFF. Written as DNA, the CDR3 is TGCAGCGTTTTTGCGCTGGAGGGAAACACTGAAGCTTTCTTT. The variable domain in full, completed from reference TRBV29-1 and TRBJ1-1, reads SAVISQKPSRDICQRGTSLTIQCQVDSQVTMMFWYRQQPGQSLTLIATANQGSEATYESGFVIDKFPISRPNLTFSTLTVSNMSPEDSSIYLCSVFALEGNTEAFFGQGTRLTVV.

This clonotype showed up just a few times. V is TRBV30 and J is TRBJ1-6; D uncertain. Trimming left V 0 bases short and J 7 bases short, with 10 bases between. Germline CDR1 GTSNPN, CDR2 SVGIG (reference sequence). The CDR3 is 14 residues long. The CDR3 is CAWSVVSSNSPLHF. For the CDR3, the DNA is TGTGCCTGGAGTGTAGTCAGCTCAAATTCACCCCTCCACTTT.

CDR3 amino acids: CASRKMGLAGVQETQYF. CDR3 sequence (DNA): TGTGCCAGCAGAAAAATGGGACTAGCGGGAGTCCAAGAGACCCAGTACTTC. The chain has TRBV21-1 and TRBJ2-5; the table's D call, TRBD2, was not checked against the DNA. TRBV21-1 is a listed pseudogene. This CDR3 spans 17 amino acids.

This chain connects TRBV4-3 to TRBJ2-2; D gene uncertain. The CDR3 extends over 13 amino acids. Trimming stripped 1 base from V and 7 bases from J, with 7 bases between. The germline gives CDR1 LGHNA, CDR2 YSLEER. The DNA of the CDR3 is TGCGCCAGCAGCCAAGGTTTTGACGGGGAGCTGTTTTTT. Its protein product is CASSQGFDGELFF.

There are many counts of this clonotype. The chain employs TRBV6-5 and TRBJ1-5; 9 nucleotides align to TRBD1. After removal of 4 bases from V and 2 bases from J, the junction contained 0 bases not matched to a gene. The V gene's germline CDR1 is MNHEY and CDR2 SVGAGI. The CDR3 extends over 14 amino acids. The chain's CDR3 is CASSWTGGNQPQHF. As DNA, the CDR3 is TGTGCCAGCAGTTGGACAGGGGGCAATCAGCCCCAGCATTTT.

This clonotype showed up just a few times. The rearrangement joins TRBV7-8 to TRBJ1-5; D might be TRBD1 (6 bases). The CDR3 extends over 18 amino acids. Germline lookup yields CDR1 SGHVS and CDR2 FQNEAQ. Trimming cost V 1 base and J 3 bases, with 19 bases left between them. The DNA of the CDR3 is TGTGCCAGCAGCTTAGTTGGTACGGGGGGGGCGAACAATCAGCCCCAGCATTTT. Its protein is CASSLVGTGGANNQPQHF.